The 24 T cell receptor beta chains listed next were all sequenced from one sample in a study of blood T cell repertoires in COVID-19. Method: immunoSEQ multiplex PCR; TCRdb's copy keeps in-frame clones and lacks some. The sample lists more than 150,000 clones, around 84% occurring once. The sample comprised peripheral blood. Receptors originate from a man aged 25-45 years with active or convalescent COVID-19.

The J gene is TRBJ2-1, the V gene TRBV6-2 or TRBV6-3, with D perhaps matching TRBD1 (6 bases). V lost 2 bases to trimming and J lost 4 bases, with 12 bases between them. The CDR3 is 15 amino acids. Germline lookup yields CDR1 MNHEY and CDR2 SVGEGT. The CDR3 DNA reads TGTGCCAGCAGTTACCCCGGGACACTATACAATGAGCAGTTCTTC. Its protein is CASSYPGTLYNEQFF.

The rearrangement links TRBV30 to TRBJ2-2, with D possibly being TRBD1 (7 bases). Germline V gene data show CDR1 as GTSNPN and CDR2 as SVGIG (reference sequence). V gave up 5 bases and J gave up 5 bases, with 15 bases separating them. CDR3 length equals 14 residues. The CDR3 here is CAWERQGGTGELFF. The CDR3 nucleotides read TGTGCCTGGGAGAGACAGGGAGGTACCGGGGAGCTGTTTTTT.

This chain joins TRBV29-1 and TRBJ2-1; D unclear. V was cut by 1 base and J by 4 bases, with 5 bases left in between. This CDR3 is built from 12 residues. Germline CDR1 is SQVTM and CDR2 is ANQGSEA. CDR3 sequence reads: CSVEGSYNEQFF. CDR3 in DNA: TGCAGCGTTGAAGGTTCGTACAATGAGCAGTTCTTC.

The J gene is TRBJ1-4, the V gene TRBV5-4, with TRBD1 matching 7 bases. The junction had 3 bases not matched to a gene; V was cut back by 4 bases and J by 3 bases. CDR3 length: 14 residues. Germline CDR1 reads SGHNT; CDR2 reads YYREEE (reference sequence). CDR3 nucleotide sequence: TGTGCCAGCAGCGCGACAGGGCCTAATGAAAAACTGTTTTTT. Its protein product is CASSATGPNEKLFF.

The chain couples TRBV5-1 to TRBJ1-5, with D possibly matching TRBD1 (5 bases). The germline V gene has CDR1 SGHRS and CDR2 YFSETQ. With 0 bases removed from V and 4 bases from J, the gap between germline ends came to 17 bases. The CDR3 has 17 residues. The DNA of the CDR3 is TGCGCCAGCAGCTTGGTACCGGTGGGGGGTATGAATCAGCCCCAGCATTTT. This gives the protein CASSLVPVGGMNQPQHF. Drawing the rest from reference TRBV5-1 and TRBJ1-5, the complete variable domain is KAGVTQTPRYLIKTRGQQVTLSCSPISGHRSVSWYQQTPGQGLQFLFEYFSETQRNKGNFPGRFSGRQFSNSRSEMNVSTLELGDSALYLCASSLVPVGGMNQPQHFGDGTRLSIL.

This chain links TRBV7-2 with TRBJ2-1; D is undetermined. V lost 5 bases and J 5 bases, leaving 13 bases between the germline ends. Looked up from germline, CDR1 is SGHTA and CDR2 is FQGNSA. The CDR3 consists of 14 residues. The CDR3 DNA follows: TGTGCCAGCAGCACCCCGCGAGGAGACAATGAGCAGTTCTTC. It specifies CASSTPRGDNEQFF.

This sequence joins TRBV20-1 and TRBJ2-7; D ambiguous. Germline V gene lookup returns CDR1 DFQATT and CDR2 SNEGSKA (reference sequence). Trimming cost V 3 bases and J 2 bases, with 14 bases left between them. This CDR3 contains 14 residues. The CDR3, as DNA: TGCAGTGCTAGTCCAGCGCCCACCCCCTACGAGCAGTACTTC. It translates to CSASPAPTPYEQYF.

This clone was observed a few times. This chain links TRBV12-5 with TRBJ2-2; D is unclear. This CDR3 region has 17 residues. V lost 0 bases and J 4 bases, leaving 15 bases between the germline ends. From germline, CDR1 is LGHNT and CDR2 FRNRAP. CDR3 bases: TGTGCTAGTGGTTTGGTACCCCTGGTAGTGCTCACCGGGGAGCTGTTTTTT. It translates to CASGLVPLVVLTGELFF.

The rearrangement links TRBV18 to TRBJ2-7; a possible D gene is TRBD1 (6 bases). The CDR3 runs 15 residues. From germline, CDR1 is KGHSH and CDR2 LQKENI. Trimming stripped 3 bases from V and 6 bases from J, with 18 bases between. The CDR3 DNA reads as TGTGCCAGCTCACCGAAACAGGGAGCAGAGGGCGAGCAGTACTTC. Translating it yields CASSPKQGAEGEQYF.

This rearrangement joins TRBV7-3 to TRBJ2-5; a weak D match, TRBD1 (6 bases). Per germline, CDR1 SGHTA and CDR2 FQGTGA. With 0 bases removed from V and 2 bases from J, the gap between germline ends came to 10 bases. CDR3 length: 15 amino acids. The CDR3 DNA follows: TGTGCCAGCAGCTTAACGTATGGGACACAAGAGACCCAGTACTTC. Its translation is CASSLTYGTQETQYF.

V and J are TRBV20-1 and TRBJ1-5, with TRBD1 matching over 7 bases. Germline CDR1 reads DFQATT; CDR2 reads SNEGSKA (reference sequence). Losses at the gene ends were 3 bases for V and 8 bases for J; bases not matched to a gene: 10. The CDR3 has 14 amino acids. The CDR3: CSASWGQPPEPQHF. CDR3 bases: TGCAGTGCTAGTTGGGGACAGCCTCCAGAGCCCCAGCATTTT.

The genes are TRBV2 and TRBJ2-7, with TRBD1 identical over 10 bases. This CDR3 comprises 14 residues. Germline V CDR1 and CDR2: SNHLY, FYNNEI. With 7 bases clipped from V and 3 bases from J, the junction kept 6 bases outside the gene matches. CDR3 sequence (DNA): TGTGCCAGCAAAGAAGGACAGGGGGGCTACGAGCAGTACGTC. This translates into CASKEGQGGYEQYV.

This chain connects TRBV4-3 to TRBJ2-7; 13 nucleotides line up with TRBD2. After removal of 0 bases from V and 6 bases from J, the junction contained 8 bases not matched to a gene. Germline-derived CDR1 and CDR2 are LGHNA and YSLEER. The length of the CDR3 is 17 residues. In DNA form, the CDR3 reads TGCGCCAGCAGCCAAGAACGGGCACTAGCGGGAGGGCCCGAGCAGTACTTC. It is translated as CASSQERALAGGPEQYF.

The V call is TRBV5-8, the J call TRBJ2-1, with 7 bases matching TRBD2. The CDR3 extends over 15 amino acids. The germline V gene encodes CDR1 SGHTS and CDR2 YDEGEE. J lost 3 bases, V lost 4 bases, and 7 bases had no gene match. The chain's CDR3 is CASSAGVGRYNEQFF. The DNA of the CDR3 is TGTGCCAGCAGCGCGGGAGTAGGACGCTACAATGAGCAGTTCTTC.

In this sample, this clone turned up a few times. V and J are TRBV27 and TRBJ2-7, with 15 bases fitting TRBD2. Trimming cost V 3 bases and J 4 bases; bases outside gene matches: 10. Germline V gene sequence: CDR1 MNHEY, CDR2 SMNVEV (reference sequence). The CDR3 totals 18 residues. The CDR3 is CASSFNRPGLAGGYEQYF. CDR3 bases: TGTGCCAGCAGTTTTAATCGACCGGGACTAGCGGGAGGTTACGAGCAGTACTTC.

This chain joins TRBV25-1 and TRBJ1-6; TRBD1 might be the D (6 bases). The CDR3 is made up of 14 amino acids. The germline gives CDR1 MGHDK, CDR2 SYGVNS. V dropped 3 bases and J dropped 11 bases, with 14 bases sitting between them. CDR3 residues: CASSEGGASPPLHF. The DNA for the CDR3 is TGTGCCAGCAGTGAGGGGGGGGCAAGCCCACCCCTCCACTTT.

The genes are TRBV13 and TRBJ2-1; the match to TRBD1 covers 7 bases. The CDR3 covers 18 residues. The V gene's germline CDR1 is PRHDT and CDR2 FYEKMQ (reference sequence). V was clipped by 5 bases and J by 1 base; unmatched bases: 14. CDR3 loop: CASSPRQGLMISYNEQFF. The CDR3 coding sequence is TGTGCCAGCAGCCCAAGACAGGGTCTGATGATTTCCTACAATGAGCAGTTCTTC.

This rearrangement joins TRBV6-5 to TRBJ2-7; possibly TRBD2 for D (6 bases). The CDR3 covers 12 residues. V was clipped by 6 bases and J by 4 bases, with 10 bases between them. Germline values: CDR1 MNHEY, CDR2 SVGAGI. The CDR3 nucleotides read TGTGCCAGCAGCCCCCGGGGGTACGAGCAGTACTTC. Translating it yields CASSPRGYEQYF.

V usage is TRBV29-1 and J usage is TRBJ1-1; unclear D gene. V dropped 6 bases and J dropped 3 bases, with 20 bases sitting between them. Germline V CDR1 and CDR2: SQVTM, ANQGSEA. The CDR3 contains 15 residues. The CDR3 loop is CSVVHRLAVDTEAFF. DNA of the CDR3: TGCAGCGTGGTGCACCGACTAGCGGTAGACACTGAAGCTTTCTTT.

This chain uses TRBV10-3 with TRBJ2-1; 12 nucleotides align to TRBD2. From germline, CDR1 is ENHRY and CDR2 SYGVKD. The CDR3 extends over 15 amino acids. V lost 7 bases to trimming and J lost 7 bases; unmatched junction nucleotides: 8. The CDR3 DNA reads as TGTGCCATCAATTCCGGGACTAGCGGGCGGAATGAGCAGTTCTTC. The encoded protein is CAINSGTSGRNEQFF.

In DNA, the CDR3 is TGTGCCAGCAGCTTGGGGGTCCGGGACAGGGTATTAAGTTCCTACGAGCAGTACTTC. Its protein product is CASSLGVRDRVLSSYEQYF. J is TRBJ2-7 and V is TRBV11-2; 9 bases map to TRBD1. The CDR3 covers 19 residues. J lost 1 base, V lost 3 bases, and 16 bases had no gene match. Germline CDR1 is SGHAT and CDR2 is FQNNGV.

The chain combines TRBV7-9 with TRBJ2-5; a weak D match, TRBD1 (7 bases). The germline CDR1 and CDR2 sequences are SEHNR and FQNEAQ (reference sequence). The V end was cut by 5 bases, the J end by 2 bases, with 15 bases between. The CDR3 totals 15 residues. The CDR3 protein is CASSKGGGMQETQYF. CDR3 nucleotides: TGTGCCAGCAGCAAAGGGGGCGGGATGCAAGAGACCCAGTACTTC.

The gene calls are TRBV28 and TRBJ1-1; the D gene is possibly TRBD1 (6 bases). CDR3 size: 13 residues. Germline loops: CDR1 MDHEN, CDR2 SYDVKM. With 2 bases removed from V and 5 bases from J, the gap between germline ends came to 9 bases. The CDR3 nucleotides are TGTGCCAGCAGTTTAGGGGGCCGGACTGAAGCTTTCTTT. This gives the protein CASSLGGRTEAFF.

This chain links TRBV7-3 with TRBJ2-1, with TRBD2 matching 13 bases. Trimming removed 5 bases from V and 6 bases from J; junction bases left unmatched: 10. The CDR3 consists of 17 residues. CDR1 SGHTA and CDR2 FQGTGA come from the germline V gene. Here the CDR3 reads CASSPRLAGGPGNEQFF. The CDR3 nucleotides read TGTGCCAGCAGCCCGAGACTAGCGGGGGGCCCAGGCAATGAGCAGTTCTTC.